The 10 T cell receptor beta chains below were found in one sample sequenced in a study of long-term antiretroviral therapy in people with HIV. Researchers ran immunoSEQ v3.0 at survey level. Using immunoSEQ multiplex PCR, the repertoire was profiled, and TCRdb retains in-frame clones only, with some absent. The sample contains 25,000 to 35,000 clones, around 95% of which appear only once. The specimen comprised unsorted PBMCs, sampled 5.3 years after starting antiretroviral therapy. These receptors were taken from a man between 45 and 60 years old with HIV.

The J gene is TRBJ1-2, the V gene TRBV7-9, with TRBD1 as a possible D gene (5 bases). The CDR3 contains 13 residues. Germline V gene sequence: CDR1 SEHNR, CDR2 FQNEAQ (reference sequence). The V gene lost 5 bases and the J gene lost 7 bases, with 14 bases spanning the gap. CDR3: CASSDPWGGGYTF. The CDR3, as DNA: TGTGCCAGCAGCGACCCCTGGGGGGGTGGCTACACCTTC.

J is TRBJ2-2 and V is TRBV4-3, with 11 bases matching TRBD2. The CDR3 loop spans 17 amino acids. J gave up 5 bases and V 3 bases, and 8 bases lay outside the gene matches. Germline CDR1 reads LGHNA; CDR2 reads YSLEER. The CDR3 sequence: CASSHAVTSGGTGELFF. The CDR3, as DNA: TGCGCCAGCAGCCACGCCGTCACTAGCGGGGGAACCGGGGAGCTGTTTTTT.

V usage is TRBV10-3 and J usage is TRBJ2-2; 8 positions agree with TRBD1. The germline V gene has CDR1 ENHRY and CDR2 SYGVKD. The trim removed 2 bases at V and 1 base at J, leaving 9 bases unmatched. The CDR3 is made up of 18 amino acids. The DNA of the CDR3 is TGTGCCATCAGTGAGACGGCTAGCAGGGGGCGGAACACCGGGGAGCTGTTTTTT. This codes for CAISETASRGRNTGELFF.

The V and J genes are TRBV7-9 and TRBJ2-3; D is undetermined. Trimming took 5 bases from V and 2 from J, leaving 2 bases between them. The CDR3 has 11 amino acids. The germline V gene encodes CDR1 SEHNR and CDR2 FQNEAQ (reference sequence). CDR3: CASSDTDTQYF. CDR3 sequence (DNA): TGTGCCAGCAGCGACACAGATACGCAGTATTTT.

The chain joins TRBV7-2 to TRBJ1-2, with D uncertain. This CDR3 region has 12 residues. The ends were cut back, 5 bases at V and 4 bases at J, with 8 bases in the middle. In germline, CDR1 is SGHTA, CDR2 FQGNSA. The CDR3 DNA is TGTGCCAGCAGCCTACGCACCTATGGCTACACCTTC. It specifies CASSLRTYGYTF. Based on the CDR3 plus reference TRBV7-2 and TRBJ1-2, the full variable domain is GAGVSQSPSNKVTEKGKDVELRCDPISGHTALYWYRQSLGQGLEFLIYFQGNSAPDKSGLPSDRFSAERTGGSVSTLTIQRTQQEDSAVYLCASSLRTYGYTFGSGTRLTVV.

V gene TRBV7-9 combines with J gene TRBJ2-1; D uncertain. With 5 bases removed from V and 7 bases from J, the gap between germline ends came to 6 bases. CDR3 size: 11 residues. Germline values: CDR1 SEHNR, CDR2 FQNEAQ (reference sequence). This CDR3 reads CASSISNEQFF. The CDR3 coding sequence is TGTGCCAGCAGCATAAGTAATGAGCAGTTCTTC.

This clone was recorded once. CDR3 sequence (DNA): TGTGCCTGGAGTGTACAGGGGACTGAAGCTTTCTTT. It yields the protein CAWSVQGTEAFF. The chain has TRBV30 and TRBJ1-1, with TRBD1 matching over 7 bases. The V gene end was trimmed by 0 bases and the J gene end by 5 bases; junction bases not matched to a gene: 0. There are 12 residues in the CDR3. Germline CDR1 and CDR2: GTSNPN and SVGIG (reference sequence).

CDR3 region: CASSLPSQGVYYEQYF. The CDR3 coding sequence is TGTGCCAGCAGCTTACCCTCGCAGGGAGTCTACTACGAGCAGTACTTC. The J gene is TRBJ2-7, the V gene TRBV11-2; D may match TRBD1 or TRBD2 (5 bases each). Trimming cost V 2 bases and J 3 bases, with 17 bases left between them. Germline V gene sequence: CDR1 SGHAT, CDR2 FQNNGV. The CDR3 consists of 16 residues.

Here the CDR3 DNA reads TGTGCCAGCAGTTTAATCGCCGGGATGCTGAGCACAGATACGCAGTATTTT. It codes for CASSLIAGMLSTDTQYF. The chain uses TRBV27 and TRBJ2-3; TRBD2 might be the D (5 bases). This CDR3 comprises 17 residues. The V and J ends lost 2 bases and 0 bases respectively, with 15 bases between them. Per germline, CDR1 MNHEY and CDR2 SMNVEV (reference sequence).

The chain has TRBV6-1 and TRBJ1-4; D gene unclear. Looked up from germline, CDR1 is MNHNS and CDR2 is SASEGT. The V end lost 3 bases, the J end lost 5 bases, and 10 bases lay between the germline ends. CDR3 size: 14 residues. CDR3 in DNA: TGTGCCAGCAGTGACCTCGGGAGCAATGAAAAACTGTTTTTT. It translates to CASSDLGSNEKLFF.